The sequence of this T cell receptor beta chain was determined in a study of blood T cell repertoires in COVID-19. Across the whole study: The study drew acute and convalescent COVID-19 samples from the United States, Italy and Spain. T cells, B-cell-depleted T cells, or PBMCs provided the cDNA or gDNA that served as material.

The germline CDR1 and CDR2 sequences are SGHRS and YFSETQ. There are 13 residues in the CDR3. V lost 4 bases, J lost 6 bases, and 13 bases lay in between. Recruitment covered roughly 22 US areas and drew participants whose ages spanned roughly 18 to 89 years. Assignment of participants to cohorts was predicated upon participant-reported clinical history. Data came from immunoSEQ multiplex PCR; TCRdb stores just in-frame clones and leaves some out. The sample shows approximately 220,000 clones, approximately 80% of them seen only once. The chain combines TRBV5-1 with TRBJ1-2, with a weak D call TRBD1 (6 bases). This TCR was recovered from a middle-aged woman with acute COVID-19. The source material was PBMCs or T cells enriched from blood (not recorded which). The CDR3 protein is CASSLSGEHGYTF. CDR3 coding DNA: TGCGCCAGCAGCCTCTCAGGGGAGCATGGCTACACCTTC.